The rows below give T cell receptor beta chains drawn from one sample of a study of blood T cell repertoires in COVID-19. Data came from immunoSEQ multiplex PCR; TCRdb stores just in-frame clones and leaves some out. In the table there are approximately 300,000 clones, nearly 90% of which are singletons. Sequences were obtained from PBMCs or T cells enriched from blood (not recorded which). Every receptor here comes from a woman in her 30s who had recovered from COVID-19. Both conserved end residues are part of each CDR3. A D gene is named only where the DNA matches it firmly.

J | D | V | DNA | CDR3
TRBJ2-1 | - | TRBV6-6 | TGTGCCAGCAGCACCCGCGGGACAGACAATGAGCAGTTCTTC | CASSTRGTDNEQFF
TRBJ1-1 | TRBD1 | TRBV28 | TGTGCCAGCACCGGGCGACAGGGATTACTTATGAACACTGAAGCTTTCTTT | CASTGRQGLLMNTEAFF
TRBJ2-1 | TRBD2 | TRBV19 | TGTGCCAGTATGGGGGGACTAGCGGGCGGGAATGAGCAGTTCTTC | CASMGGLAGGNEQFF
TRBJ2-3 | TRBD2 | TRBV5-1 | TGCGCCAGCAGCTTGGAGACTAGCGGGAGATGGGGCACAGATACGCAGTATTTT | CASSLETSGRWGTDTQYF
TRBJ1-5 | TRBD1 | TRBV28 | TGTGCCAGCAGTTTGGCGGCAGGGGGCGCCCCGGGGAGCAATCAGCCCCAGCATTTT | CASSLAAGGAPGSNQPQHF
TRBJ2-1 | - | TRBV5-1 | TGCGCCAGCAGCTCCACTTGGGCTAGCCCGAATAGCTCCTACAATGAGCAGTTCTTC | CASSSTWASPNSSYNEQFF
TRBJ2-7 | TRBD1 | TRBV4-1 | TGCGCCAGCAGCCAAGACCCGAGGGACAGGGTGGACTACGAGCAGTACTTC | CASSQDPRDRVDYEQYF
TRBJ2-4 | - | TRBV2 | TGTGCCAGCAGTGATCAGGGTTATAGTGTGGAAAACATTCAGTACTTC | CASSDQGYSVENIQYF
TRBJ1-1 | - | TRBV29-1 | TGCAGCGTTGCTTCGGGGGGTGTCGTGAACACTGAAGCTTTCTTT | CSVASGGVVNTEAFF
TRBJ1-1 | - | TRBV11-3 | TGTGCCAGCAGCATACAAATGAACACTGAAGCTTTCTTT | CASSIQMNTEAFF
TRBJ1-4 | TRBD1 | TRBV11-2 | TGTGCCAGCAGCCGCCCCAGGGGGGAGAGGGAAAAACTGTTTTTT | CASSRPRGEREKLFF
TRBJ2-7 | TRBD2 | TRBV7-2 | TGTGCCAGCAGCTCCCGACTAGCGAGCTACGAGCAGTACTTC | CASSSRLASYEQYF
TRBJ2-3 | TRBD2 | TRBV29-1 | TGCAGCGTAGGGACTAGCGGGAGTGCGGCAGATACGCAGTATTTT | CSVGTSGSAADTQYF
TRBJ2-1 | TRBD2 | TRBV9 | TGTGCCAGCAGCGAGGGACTAGCGGGAGTCCCCTACAATGAGCAGTTCTTC | CASSEGLAGVPYNEQFF